The TCR beta chain under discussion was sequenced for a study of T cells in tumors after PD-1 blockade. Overall study: During anti-PD-1 treatment, some patients continued daily vismodegib 150 mg.

The trim removed 5 bases at V and 7 bases at J, leaving 10 bases unmatched. CDR3 length: 14 residues. Germline V gene data show CDR1 as SEHNR and CDR2 as FQNEAQ (reference sequence). This clone has at least ten counts. Clones were sequenced by immunoSEQ multiplex PCR, and TCRdb holds only the in-frame ones, with some missing. Of fewer than 40,000 clones listed, 70% to 75% were seen once; the top ten hold 40%. The chain links TRBV7-9 to TRBJ1-1; 7 bases fit TRBD1. The receptor was derived from a human donor with basal cell carcinoma. The starting material was PBMCs, obtained after anti-PD-1 treatment. This chain's CDR3 is CASSPRDRLYEAFF. The CDR3 DNA sequence: TGTGCCAGCAGCCCACGGGACAGACTTTATGAAGCTTTCTTT. Full variable domain (rest looked up from reference TRBV7-9 and TRBJ1-1): DTGVSQNPRHKITKRGQNVTFRCDPISEHNRLYWYRQTLGQGPEFLTYFQNEAQLEKSRLLSDRFSAERPKGSFSTLEIQRTEQGDSAMYLCASSPRDRLYEAFFGQGTRLTVV.